A single sample gave rise to the 16 T cell receptor beta chains below, sequenced in a study of T cell responses to AZD1222 COVID-19 vaccine. Sequenced by immunoSEQ multiplex PCR; TCRdb stores in-frame clones only, minus some. The data contain roughly 130,000 clones, roughly 85% of them seen just once; the ten biggest clones take up 18%. The material sequenced was peripheral blood, taken on day 0 of MenACWY control vaccination. All receptors derive from an adult in good health.

This clone showed up just once. V gene TRBV4-1 combines with J gene TRBJ2-7; 9 nucleotides agree with TRBD2. The CDR3 loop spans 13 amino acids. Germline CDR1 and CDR2: MGHRA and YSYEKL. After removal of 4 bases from V and 4 bases from J, the junction contained 2 bases not matched to a gene. The CDR3 DNA sequence: TGCGCCAGCAGCCGGCTAGCGGGGTACGAGCAGTACTTC. The encoded protein is CASSRLAGYEQYF.

Here the CDR3 DNA reads TGTGCCGGCCTCGGGGAAACAGATACGCAGTATTTT. Encoded protein: CAGLGETDTQYF. The chain joins TRBV6-5 to TRBJ2-3, with a weak D call TRBD2 (5 bases). Germline V gives CDR1 MNHEY, CDR2 SVGAGI. Deletions cut 11 bases from V and 3 bases from J, with 12 bases between. This CDR3 is built from 12 residues.

This clone was counted a single time. The chain has TRBV5-1 and TRBJ1-3; 7 bases map to TRBD1. The germline V gene has CDR1 SGHRS and CDR2 YFSETQ. V dropped 3 bases and J dropped 4; count of bases not matched to a gene: 4. The CDR3 sequence is 14 residues long. The CDR3 DNA reads TGCGCCAGCAGCTCGAGGGACAGAGGAAACACCATATATTTT. Protein sequence: CASSSRDRGNTIYF.

This clone occurred once. The gene calls are TRBV27 and TRBJ1-2; 8 positions match TRBD1. Trimming took 5 bases from V and 6 from J; bases not matched to a gene: 11. Germline V gene data show CDR1 as MNHEY and CDR2 as SMNVEV (reference sequence). This CDR3 is 15 amino acids long. CDR3 sequence: CASSPRTGQIDGYTF. The CDR3 nucleotides are TGTGCCAGCAGTCCGCGGACAGGGCAGATCGATGGCTACACCTTC.

This clone is a singleton in its sample. The chain links TRBV5-1 to TRBJ1-1; TRBD1 might be the D (5 bases). Germline assignment: CDR1 SGHRS and CDR2 YFSETQ. Trimming cost V 1 base and J 3 bases, with 10 bases left between them. The CDR3 is made up of 14 amino acids. CDR3 sequence: CASSLFVGDTEAFF. For the CDR3, the DNA is TGCGCCAGCAGCTTGTTTGTAGGGGACACTGAAGCTTTCTTT. The full variable domain, rest sourced from reference TRBV5-1 and TRBJ1-1, is KAGVTQTPRYLIKTRGQQVTLSCSPISGHRSVSWYQQTPGQGLQFLFEYFSETQRNKGNFPGRFSGRQFSNSRSEMNVSTLELGDSALYLCASSLFVGDTEAFFGQGTRLTVV.

The chain links TRBV25-1 to TRBJ2-3, with TRBD2 matching 9 bases. V lost 1 base, J lost 3 bases, and 11 bases stayed unmatched. CDR1 is MGHDK and CDR2 is SYGVNS in the germline V gene. This CDR3 is 18 amino acids long. The CDR3 DNA is TGTGCCAGCAGTGAATTCGGCTGGGGACTAGCATCGACAGATACGCAGTATTTT. This encodes CASSEFGWGLASTDTQYF.

The chain uses TRBV19 and TRBJ2-5, with 10 nucleotides matching TRBD2. Germline V gene sequence: CDR1 LNHDA, CDR2 SQIVND (reference sequence). This CDR3 comprises 16 residues. Trimming cost V 1 base and J 3 bases; bases outside gene matches: 5. The CDR3 DNA reads TGTGCCAGTAGTATAGTTGGGCTAGCGGGAGAAGAGACCCAGTACTTC. Its translation is CASSIVGLAGEETQYF.

This sequence joins TRBV6-6 and TRBJ1-2, with D perhaps TRBD1 (5 bases). The CDR3 length is 14 residues. CDR1 and CDR2 (germline): MNHNY, SVGAGI (reference sequence). V was pared by 4 bases and J by 8 bases, with 17 bases between. This CDR3 is CASSSQGVGVGYTF. DNA for the CDR3: TGTGCCAGCAGTTCTCAGGGTGTAGGGGTCGGCTACACCTTC.

This clone was seen a single time. This chain links TRBV4-1 with TRBJ2-3; 11 positions match TRBD2. The germline CDR1 and CDR2 sequences are MGHRA and YSYEKL. The junction had 3 bases not matched to a gene; V was cut back by 6 bases and J by 1 base. The CDR3 loop spans 15 amino acids. In DNA, the CDR3 is TGCGCCAGCAGACAGGGACTAGCGGGCACAGATACGCAGTATTTT. Translated, it gives CASRQGLAGTDTQYF.

By proportion, this clone is medium-sized. The chain recombines TRBV28 with TRBJ1-5; no clear D gene. The CDR3 has 15 residues. Between the trimmed V and J ends, which lost 2 bases and 4 bases, there was a span of 12 bases. Germline loops: CDR1 MDHEN, CDR2 SYDVKM. CDR3 region: CASSLPEGLNQPQHF. CDR3 DNA: TGTGCCAGCAGTTTACCAGAGGGCCTTAATCAGCCCCAGCATTTT.

V usage is TRBV29-1 and J usage is TRBJ2-3; TRBD1 aligns across 7 bases. The J segment lost 0 bases and the V segment lost 6 bases, leaving 3 bases of the junction unmatched. Germline assignment: CDR1 SQVTM and CDR2 ANQGSEA. This CDR3 is built from 13 residues. The CDR3: CSVDRASTDTQYF. DNA for the CDR3: TGCAGCGTAGACAGGGCTAGCACAGATACGCAGTATTTT.

About this clone itself: The sample has other DNA sequences that encode this CDR3 too. This sequence joins TRBV10-1 and TRBJ1-4; 7 nucleotides agree with TRBD1. The germline V gene has CDR1 WNHNN and CDR2 SYGVQD (reference sequence). With 2 bases clipped from V and 4 bases from J, the junction kept 4 bases outside the gene matches. This CDR3 has 15 amino acids. CDR3 in DNA: TGCGCCAGCAGTGAGCGACAGGGCCGTAATGAAAAACTGTTTTTT. Amino acid sequence: CASSERQGRNEKLFF.

The CDR3 nucleotides are TGTGCCAGCAGCGCTGGGGAGGAAGAAAAACTGTTTTTT. Encoded protein: CASSAGEEEKLFF. V and J are TRBV5-4 and TRBJ1-4; D not resolved. Germline V gene lookup returns CDR1 SGHNT and CDR2 YYREEE (reference sequence). The CDR3 has 13 residues. V was trimmed by 4 bases and J by 8 bases, leaving 12 bases between them.

The rearrangement joins TRBV12-3 or TRBV12-4 to TRBJ2-7; the D is unclear. This CDR3 contains 13 residues. The V end lost 6 bases, the J end lost 7 bases, and 16 bases lay between the germline ends. CDR3 DNA: TGTGCCAGCAGCCTCATTGGATACGGTGAGCAGTACTTC. This codes for CASSLIGYGEQYF.

The chain links TRBV9 to TRBJ2-1; D gene unclear. The V gene lost 2 bases and the J gene lost 2 bases, with 14 bases spanning the gap. The CDR3 loop spans 16 amino acids. In germline, CDR1 is SGDLS, CDR2 YYNGEE. The CDR3 here is CASSVRVSQPYNEQFF. As DNA, the CDR3 is TGTGCCAGCAGCGTCCGGGTTTCCCAACCCTACAATGAGCAGTTCTTC. Full variable domain (missing parts from reference TRBV9 and TRBJ2-1): DSGVTQTPKHLITATGQRVTLRCSPRSGDLSVYWYQQSLDQGLQFLIQYYNGEERAKGNILERFSAQQFPDLHSELNLSSLELGDSALYFCASSVRVSQPYNEQFFGPGTRLTVL.

The chain is built from TRBV18 and TRBJ1-3; D is unclear. This CDR3 is 20 amino acids long. Between the trimmed V and J ends, which lost 6 bases and 0 bases, there was a span of 27 bases. Germline V gene sequence: CDR1 KGHSH, CDR2 LQKENI. The CDR3 loop is CASSLSTGIPVSNSGNTIYF. In nucleotides, the CDR3 is TGTGCCAGCTCCCTATCTACCGGGATCCCCGTATCCAACTCTGGAAACACCATATATTTT.